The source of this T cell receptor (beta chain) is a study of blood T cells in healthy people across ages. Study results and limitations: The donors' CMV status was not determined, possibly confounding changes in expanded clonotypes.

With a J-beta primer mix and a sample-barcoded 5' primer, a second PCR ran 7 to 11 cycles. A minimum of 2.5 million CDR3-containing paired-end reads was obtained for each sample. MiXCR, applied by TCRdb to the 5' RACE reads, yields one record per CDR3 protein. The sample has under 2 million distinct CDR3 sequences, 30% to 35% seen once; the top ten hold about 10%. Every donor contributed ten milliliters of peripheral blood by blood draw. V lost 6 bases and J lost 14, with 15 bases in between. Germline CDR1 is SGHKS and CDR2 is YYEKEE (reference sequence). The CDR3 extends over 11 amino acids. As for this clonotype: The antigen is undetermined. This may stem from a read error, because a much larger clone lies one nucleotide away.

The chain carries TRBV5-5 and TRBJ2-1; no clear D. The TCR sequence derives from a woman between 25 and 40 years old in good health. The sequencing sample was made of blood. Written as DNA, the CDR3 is TGTGCCAGCAACCGAGCGAGTGGTGAGTTCTTC. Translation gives CASNRASGEFF.